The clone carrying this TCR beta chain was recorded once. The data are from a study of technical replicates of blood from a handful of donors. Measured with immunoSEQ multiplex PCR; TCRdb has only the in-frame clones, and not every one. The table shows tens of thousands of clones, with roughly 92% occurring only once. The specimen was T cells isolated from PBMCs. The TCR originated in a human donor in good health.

The CDR3 region has the DNA TGTGCCTGCTACATGGCAGGGGGCTACACCTTC. Residues: CACYMAGGYTF. The chain has TRBV6-1 and TRBJ1-2; a weak D match, TRBD1 (5 bases). The CDR3 sequence is 11 residues long. Germline CDR1 MNHNS, CDR2 SASEGT. V lost 11 bases to trimming and J lost 8 bases, with 15 bases between them.